The TCR beta chain under discussion was sequenced for a study of blood T cells in healthy people across ages. Germline lookup yields CDR1 SEHNR and CDR2 FQNEAQ (reference sequence). This CDR3 has 13 amino acids. Isolated per sample were at least 7 million PBMCs. About this clonotype: Relative to the germline gene, one junction end is altered; a read error may explain this.

PCR was performed a second time for about 6 to 12 cycles using a sample-barcoded 5' primer and a J-beta primer mix. Each CDR3 protein is one row after TCRdb ran MiXCR on the 5' RACE reads. The table shows some 1.8 million distinct CDR3 sequences, with about 39% occurring only once. The sequence was collected from a human donor in good health. The sequencing sample was made of blood. This sequence joins TRBV7-9 and TRBJ1-2; D not resolved. The CDR3 sequence is CASSLDPGDGHTF. Written as DNA, the CDR3 is TGTGCCAGCAGCTTAGACCCAGGCGATGGCCACACCTTC.